This T cell receptor (beta chain) was profiled in a study of human T cells and chemical hapten exposure. The overall study: Patients, mostly women, had alopecia areata, alopecia totalis or alopecia universalis. Broader study findings: Positively correlated with patch test score were the counts of PT1 expanded TCRs. TCRs above 1 in 1000 frequency stayed constant with DPC sensitization.

TCRdb reprocessed the RACE reads with MiXCR, giving one entry per CDR3 protein. This table holds some 300,000 distinct CDR3 sequences, 5.5% found once. This clonotype occurred many times. Antigen: not known. Time point reported: pre-sensitization, week 0. Regarding treatment: therapeutic diphenylcyclopropenone sensitization with weekly scalp DPC. This TCR derives from a woman younger than 35 with alopecia areata. Some clones in this sample may be carry-over from other donors' samples. The specimen was whole blood, collected in connection with sensitization to the hapten diphenylcyclopropenone (DPC).

CDR3 DNA sequence: TGTGCCAGCAGGACAGAGTCCTACGAGCAGTACTTC. It translates to CASRTESYEQYF. The J gene is TRBJ2-7, the V gene TRBV2, with D tentatively TRBD1 (5 bases). The V gene lost 6 bases and the J gene lost 1 base, with 7 bases spanning the gap. The CDR3 spans 12 residues. CDR1 SNHLY and CDR2 FYNNEI come from the germline V gene. The full variable domain, its missing parts supplied by reference TRBV2 and TRBJ2-7, is EPEVTQTPSHQVTQMGQEVILRCVPISNHLYFYWYRQILGQKVEFLVSFYNNEISEKSEIFDDQFSVERPDGSNFTLKIRSTKLEDSAMYFCASRTESYEQYFGPGTRLTVT.